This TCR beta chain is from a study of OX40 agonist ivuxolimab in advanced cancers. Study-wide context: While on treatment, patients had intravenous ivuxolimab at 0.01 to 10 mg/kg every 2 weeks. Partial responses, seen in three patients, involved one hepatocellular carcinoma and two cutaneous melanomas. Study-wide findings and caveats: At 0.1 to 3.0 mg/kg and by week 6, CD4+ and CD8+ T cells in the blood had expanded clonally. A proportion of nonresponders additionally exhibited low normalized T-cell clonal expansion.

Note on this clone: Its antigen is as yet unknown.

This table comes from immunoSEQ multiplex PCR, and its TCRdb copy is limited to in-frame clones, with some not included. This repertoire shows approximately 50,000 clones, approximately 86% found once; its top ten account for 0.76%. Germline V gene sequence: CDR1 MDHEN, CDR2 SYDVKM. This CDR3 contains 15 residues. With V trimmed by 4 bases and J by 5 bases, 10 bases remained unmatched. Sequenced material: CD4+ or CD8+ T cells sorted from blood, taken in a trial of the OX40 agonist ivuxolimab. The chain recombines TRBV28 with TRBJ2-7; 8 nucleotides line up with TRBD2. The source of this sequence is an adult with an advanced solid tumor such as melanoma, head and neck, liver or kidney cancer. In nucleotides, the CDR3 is TGTGCCAGCAGTTCCGCCGGGACTAGTGGCGACGAGCAGTACTTC. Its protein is CASSSAGTSGDEQYF.